This TCR beta chain was found in a study of cytomegalovirus exposure and HLA in healthy donors. Study at large: The 600 to 800 first-cohort repertoires shared a platform with the approximately 110 validation repertoires, as reported in a later analysis. Whole-study findings and limits: Cytomegalovirus-associated TCR beta chains were listed, numbering 164. Most TCR sequences showed up rarely, but some public TCRs showed up in many donors.

V gave up 6 bases and J gave up 6 bases; unmatched junction bases: 8. The CDR3 loop spans 15 amino acids. The germline gives CDR1 MNHEY, CDR2 SMNVEV (reference sequence). Some clones are missing from TCRdb's copy, which holds only in-frame ones; the method was immunoSEQ multiplex PCR. The sample carries nearly 200,000 clones, roughly 84% recorded once. In the case of this clone: Its cognate antigen is unknown.

The donors formed part of the roughly 110-subject validation cohort, distinct from the approximately 670-subject first cohort. The clonotype originates from a woman under 40 in good health and CMV-seropositive. The chain recombines TRBV27 with TRBJ2-1, with 10 nucleotides matching TRBD2. The sequenced material came from PBMCs. The CDR3 coding sequence is TGTGCCAGCAGCCTATACTCTAGCGGGAGCAATGAGCAGTTCTTC. Its translation: CASSLYSSGSNEQFF.